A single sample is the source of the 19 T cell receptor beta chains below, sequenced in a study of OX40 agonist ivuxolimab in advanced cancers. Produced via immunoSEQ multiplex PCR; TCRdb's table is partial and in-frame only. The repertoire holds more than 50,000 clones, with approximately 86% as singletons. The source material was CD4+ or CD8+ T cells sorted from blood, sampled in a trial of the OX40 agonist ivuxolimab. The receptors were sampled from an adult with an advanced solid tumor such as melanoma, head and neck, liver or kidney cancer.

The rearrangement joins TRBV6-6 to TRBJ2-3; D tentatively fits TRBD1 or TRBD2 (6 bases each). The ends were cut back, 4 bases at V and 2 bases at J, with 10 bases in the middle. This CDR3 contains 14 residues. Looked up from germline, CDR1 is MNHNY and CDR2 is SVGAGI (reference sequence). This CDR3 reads CASSLGGLTDTQYF. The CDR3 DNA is TGTGCCAGCAGTTTAGGGGGGCTCACAGATACGCAGTATTTT.

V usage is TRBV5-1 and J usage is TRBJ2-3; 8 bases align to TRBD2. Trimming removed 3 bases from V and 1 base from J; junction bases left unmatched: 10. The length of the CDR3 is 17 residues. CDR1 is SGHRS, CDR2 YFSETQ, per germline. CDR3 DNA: TGCGCCAGCAGCTCGGGGACTAGTGACGACGGCACAGATACGCAGTATTTT. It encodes CASSSGTSDDGTDTQYF.

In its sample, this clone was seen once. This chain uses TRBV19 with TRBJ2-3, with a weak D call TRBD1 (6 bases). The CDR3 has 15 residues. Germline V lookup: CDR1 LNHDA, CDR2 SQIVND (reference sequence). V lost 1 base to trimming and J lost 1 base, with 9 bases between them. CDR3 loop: CASSIGAGGTDTQYF. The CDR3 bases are TGTGCCAGTAGTATAGGGGCAGGGGGCACAGATACGCAGTATTTT.

The CDR3 protein is CASSLDPVTEAFF. In DNA form, the CDR3 reads TGTGCCAGCAGCTTAGATCCGGTCACTGAAGCTTTCTTT. V is TRBV11-3 and J is TRBJ1-1; no definite D call. Between the trimmed V and J ends, which lost 0 bases and 4 bases, there was a span of 6 bases. Germline loops: CDR1 SGHNT, CDR2 YENEEA. The CDR3 length is 13 residues.

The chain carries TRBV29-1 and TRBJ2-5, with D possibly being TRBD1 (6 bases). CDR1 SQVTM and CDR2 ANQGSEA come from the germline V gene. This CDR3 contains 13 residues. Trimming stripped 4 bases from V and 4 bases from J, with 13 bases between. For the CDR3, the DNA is TGCAGCGTTGTGGGGGCGTCGGGAGAGACCCAGTACTTC. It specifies CSVVGASGETQYF.

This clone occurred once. CDR3: CASSSDRRETQYF. CDR3 DNA sequence: TGTGCCAGCAGCTCGGACAGGAGGGAGACCCAGTACTTC. This rearrangement joins TRBV5-4 to TRBJ2-5; 7 bases are a match to TRBD1. Germline lookup yields CDR1 SGHNT and CDR2 YYREEE (reference sequence). V was clipped by 3 bases and J by 5 bases; unmatched bases: 4. CDR3 length: 13 amino acids. Full variable domain (rest looked up from reference TRBV5-4 and TRBJ2-5): ETGVTQSPTHLIKTRGQQVTLRCSSQSGHNTVSWYQQALGQGPQFIFQYYREEENGRGNFPPRFSGLQFPNYSSELNVNALELDDSALYLCASSSDRRETQYFGPGTRLLVL.

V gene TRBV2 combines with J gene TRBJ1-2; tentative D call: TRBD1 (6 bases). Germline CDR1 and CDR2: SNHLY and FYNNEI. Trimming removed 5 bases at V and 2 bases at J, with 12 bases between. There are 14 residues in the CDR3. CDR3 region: CASSFEGGNYGYTF. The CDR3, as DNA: TGTGCCAGCAGTTTCGAAGGGGGGAACTATGGCTACACCTTC.

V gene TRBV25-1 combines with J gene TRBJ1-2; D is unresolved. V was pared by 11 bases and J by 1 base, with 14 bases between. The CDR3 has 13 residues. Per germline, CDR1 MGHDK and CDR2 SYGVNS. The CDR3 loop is CASSSDFNYGYTF. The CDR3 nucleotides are TGTGCCTCTAGCTCGGACTTTAACTATGGCTACACCTTC.

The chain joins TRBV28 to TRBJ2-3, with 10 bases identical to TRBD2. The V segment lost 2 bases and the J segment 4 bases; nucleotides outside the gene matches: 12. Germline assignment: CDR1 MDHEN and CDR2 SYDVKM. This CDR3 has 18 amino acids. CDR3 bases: TGTGCCAGCAGTTTACCGTCCGGCCTAGCGGGGGATCCAGATACGCAGTATTTT. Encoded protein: CASSLPSGLAGDPDTQYF.

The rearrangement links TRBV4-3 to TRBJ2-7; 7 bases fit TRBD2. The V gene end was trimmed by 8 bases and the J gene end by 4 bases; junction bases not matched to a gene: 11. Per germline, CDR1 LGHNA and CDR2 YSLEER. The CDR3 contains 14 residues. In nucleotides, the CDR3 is TGCGCCAGCTGGGCGGGGGACCGAAGTTACGAGCAGTACTTC. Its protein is CASWAGDRSYEQYF.

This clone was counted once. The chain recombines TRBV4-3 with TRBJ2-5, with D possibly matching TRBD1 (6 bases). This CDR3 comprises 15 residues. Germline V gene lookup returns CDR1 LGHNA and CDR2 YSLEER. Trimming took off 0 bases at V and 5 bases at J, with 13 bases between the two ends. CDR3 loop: CASSQDPGVGETQYF. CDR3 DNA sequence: TGCGCCAGCAGCCAAGACCCAGGGGTGGGGGAGACCCAGTACTTC.

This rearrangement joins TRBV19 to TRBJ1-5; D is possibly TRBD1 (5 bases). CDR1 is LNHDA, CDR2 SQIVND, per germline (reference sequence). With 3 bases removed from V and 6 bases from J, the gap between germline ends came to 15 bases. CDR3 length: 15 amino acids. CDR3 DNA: TGTGCCAGTAGTATCGCAGGGCGGGCGAGTCAGCCCCAGCATTTT. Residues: CASSIAGRASQPQHF.

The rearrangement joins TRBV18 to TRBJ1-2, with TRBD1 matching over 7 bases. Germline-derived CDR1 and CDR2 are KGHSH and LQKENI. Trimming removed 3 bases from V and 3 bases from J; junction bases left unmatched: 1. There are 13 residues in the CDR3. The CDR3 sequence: CASSPDRDYGYTF. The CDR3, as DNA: TGTGCCAGCTCACCCGACAGGGACTATGGCTACACCTTC.

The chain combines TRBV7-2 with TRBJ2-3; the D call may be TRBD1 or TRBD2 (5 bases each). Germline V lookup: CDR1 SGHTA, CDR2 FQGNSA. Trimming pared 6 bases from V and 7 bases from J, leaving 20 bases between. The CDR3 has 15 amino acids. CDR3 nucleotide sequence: TGTGCCAGCAGAGCTCTTAGGGGACCCGTGTATACGCAGTATTTT. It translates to CASRALRGPVYTQYF. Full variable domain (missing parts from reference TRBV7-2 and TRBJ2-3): GAGVSQSPSNKVTEKGKDVELRCDPISGHTALYWYRQSLGQGLEFLIYFQGNSAPDKSGLPSDRFSAERTGGSVSTLTIQRTQQEDSAVYLCASRALRGPVYTQYFGPGTRLTVL.

This CDR3 is CASARGSTEAFF. The CDR3 DNA is TGTGCCAGCGCCCGAGGGAGCACTGAAGCTTTCTTT. J is TRBJ1-1 and V is TRBV6-1; D uncertain. Germline V gene lookup returns CDR1 MNHNS and CDR2 SASEGT. CDR3 size: 12 residues. V was shortened by 8 bases and J by 4 bases, with 11 bases between the two germline ends.

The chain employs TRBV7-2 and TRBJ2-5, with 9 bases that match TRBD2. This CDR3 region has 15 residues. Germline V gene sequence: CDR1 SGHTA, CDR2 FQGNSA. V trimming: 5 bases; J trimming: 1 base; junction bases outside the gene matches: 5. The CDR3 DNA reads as TGTGCCAGCAGCAATCTAGCGGGGCCCCAAGAGACCCAGTACTTC. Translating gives CASSNLAGPQETQYF.

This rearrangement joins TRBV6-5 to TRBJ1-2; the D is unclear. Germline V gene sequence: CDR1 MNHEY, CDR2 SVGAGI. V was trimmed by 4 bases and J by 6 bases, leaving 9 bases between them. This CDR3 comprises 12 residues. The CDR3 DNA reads TGTGCCAGCAGTTTACTGGGAAATGGCTACACCTTC. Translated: CASSLLGNGYTF.

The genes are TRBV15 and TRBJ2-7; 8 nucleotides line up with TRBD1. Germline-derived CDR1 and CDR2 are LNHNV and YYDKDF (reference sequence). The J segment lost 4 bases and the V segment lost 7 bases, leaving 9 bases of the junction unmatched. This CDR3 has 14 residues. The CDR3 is CATTPGGQEYEQYF. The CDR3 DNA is TGTGCCACCACCCCTGGGGGACAGGAATACGAGCAGTACTTC.

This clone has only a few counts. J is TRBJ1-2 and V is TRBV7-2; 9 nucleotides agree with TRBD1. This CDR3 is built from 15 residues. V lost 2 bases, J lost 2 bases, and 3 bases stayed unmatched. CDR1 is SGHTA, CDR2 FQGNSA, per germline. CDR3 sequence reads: CASSLRQGVNYGYTF. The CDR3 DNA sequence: TGTGCCAGCAGCTTAAGACAGGGGGTAAACTATGGCTACACCTTC. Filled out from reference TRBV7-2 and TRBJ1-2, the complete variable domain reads GAGVSQSPSNKVTEKGKDVELRCDPISGHTALYWYRQSLGQGLEFLIYFQGNSAPDKSGLPSDRFSAERTGGSVSTLTIQRTQQEDSAVYLCASSLRQGVNYGYTFGSGTRLTVV.